This T cell receptor (beta chain) was obtained from a study of PD-1 blockade in classical Hodgkin lymphoma. The CDR3 sequence is 12 residues long. Germline V gene sequence: CDR1 MGHRA, CDR2 YSYEKL. V lost 0 bases and J lost 13, with 10 bases in between. Only a few counts were recorded for this clone. As yet, its antigen is unknown. All trial patients relapsed after autologous stem cell transplantation. General study points: The study reported lower baseline TCR diversity in newly diagnosed patients than in healthy donors.

The protocol was immunoSEQ multiplex PCR, while the TCRdb copy is restricted to in-frame clones and leaves out a portion. The top ten hold over 15% of the sample, which has 20,000 to 25,000 clones, around 69% seen once. V gene TRBV4-1 combines with J gene TRBJ2-1, with D uncertain. The sequence derives from a human donor with classical Hodgkin lymphoma. Sequencing used peripheral blood mononuclear cells (PBMCs), obtained at baseline. The CDR3 loop is CASSQELAHQFF. The CDR3 DNA sequence: TGCGCCAGCAGCCAAGAGTTGGCACATCAGTTCTTC.